These T cell receptor beta chains were read from a single sample in a study of CD8 T cells in Susac syndrome. TCRdb itself ran the immunoSEQ multiplex PCR reads through MiXCR, one entry per CDR3 protein. The sample has approximately 150,000 distinct CDR3 sequences, 90% to 95% seen once. The sample was CD4+ T cells from PBMCs. The receptors come from a human donor in good health. Both conserved end residues are part of each CDR3. The order of the fields is clone size, J gene, D gene, V gene, CDR3 DNA, CDR3 protein. D genes are given only for firm matches. A row's size may be missing; if present it is once, few, many or a size class.

clone_size: .
j_call: TRBJ1-2
d_call: .
v_call: TRBV5-1
cdr3_nt: TGCGCCAGCAGCTCGGGGTCCTACTATGGCTACACCTTC
cdr3_aa: CASSSGSYYGYTF

clone_size: .
j_call: TRBJ2-1
d_call: .
v_call: TRBV30
cdr3_nt: TGTGCCTGGAAAGGGCCCACAGCCTTCCCACAATCTGAGCAGTTCTTC
cdr3_aa: CAWKGPTAFPQSEQFF

clone_size: .
j_call: TRBJ1-1
d_call: .
v_call: TRBV3-1
cdr3_nt: TGTGCCAGCAGCCATCCCGGGGATAGAATGAACACTGAAGCTTTCTTT
cdr3_aa: CASSHPGDRMNTEAFF

clone_size: .
j_call: TRBJ2-2
d_call: .
v_call: TRBV4-2
cdr3_nt: TGTGCCAGCAGCCGTGCGAGCGCGGTAACCGGGGAGCTGTTTTTT
cdr3_aa: CASSRASAVTGELFF

clone_size: .
j_call: TRBJ1-2
d_call: .
v_call: TRBV5-1
cdr3_nt: TGCGCCAGCAGCTTGGGAAGACTTAACTATGGCTACACCTTC
cdr3_aa: CASSLGRLNYGYTF

clone_size: few
j_call: TRBJ2-7
d_call: .
v_call: TRBV7-9
cdr3_nt: TGTGCCAGCAGCTTAGAATCCTCCTACGGGCAGTACTTC
cdr3_aa: CASSLESSYGQYF

clone_size: .
j_call: TRBJ1-5
d_call: TRBD1
v_call: TRBV2
cdr3_nt: TGTGCCAGCAGTGGGGGACAGGGGGGCAATCAGCCCCAGCATTTT
cdr3_aa: CASSGGQGGNQPQHF

clone_size: .
j_call: TRBJ2-5
d_call: TRBD2
v_call: TRBV2
cdr3_nt: TGTGCCAGCAAGGTACCGGGACTAGCGGGAGTGGAGACCCAGTACTTC
cdr3_aa: CASKVPGLAGVETQYF

clone_size: .
j_call: TRBJ2-2
d_call: .
v_call: TRBV15
cdr3_nt: TGTGCCACCAGCACAAACAGGGTCGCCGGGGAGCTGTTTTTT
cdr3_aa: CATSTNRVAGELFF

clone_size: .
j_call: TRBJ2-7
d_call: TRBD1
v_call: TRBV5-1
cdr3_nt: TGCGCCAGCAGCAGGACAGGGGTTAAGGACGAGCAGTACTTC
cdr3_aa: CASSRTGVKDEQYF

clone_size: .
j_call: TRBJ2-1
d_call: .
v_call: TRBV9
cdr3_nt: TGTGCCAGCAGCTCCCTCCGGGTAGCGGAATACAATGAGCAGTTCTTC
cdr3_aa: CASSSLRVAEYNEQFF

clone_size: .
j_call: TRBJ1-1
d_call: .
v_call: TRBV5-1
cdr3_nt: TGCGCCAGCAGCTTGGCTGAGGGGGGACGGGGGTCTGAAGCTTTCTTT
cdr3_aa: CASSLAEGGRGSEAFF

clone_size: once
j_call: TRBJ1-2
d_call: TRBD1
v_call: TRBV5-6
cdr3_nt: TGTGCCAGCACAACGACAGGGTACTATGGCTACACCTTC
cdr3_aa: CASTTTGYYGYTF

clone_size: .
j_call: TRBJ1-5
d_call: .
v_call: TRBV12-3/TRBV12-4
cdr3_nt: TGTGCCAGCAGCCACAGGGATGGGAATCAGCCCCAGCATTTT
cdr3_aa: CASSHRDGNQPQHF

clone_size: .
j_call: TRBJ1-4
d_call: TRBD1
v_call: TRBV20-1
cdr3_nt: TGCAGTGCTGGGGAACAGGGGAGGGGCGAAAAACTGTTTTTT
cdr3_aa: CSAGEQGRGEKLFF

clone_size: once
j_call: TRBJ2-5
d_call: TRBD2
v_call: TRBV18
cdr3_nt: TGTGCCAGCTCACAGGGGACTAGCGGCCTAAAGACCCAGTACTTC
cdr3_aa: CASSQGTSGLKTQYF

clone_size: .
j_call: TRBJ1-5
d_call: .
v_call: TRBV30
cdr3_nt: TGTGCCTGGAGTGTCGGGGGAAGCAATCAGCCCCAGCATTTT
cdr3_aa: CAWSVGGSNQPQHF

clone_size: .
j_call: TRBJ2-5
d_call: .
v_call: TRBV14
cdr3_nt: TGTGCCAGCAGCCAAGGTTCGTTTGTAGAAGAGACCCAGTACTTC
cdr3_aa: CASSQGSFVEETQYF

clone_size: .
j_call: TRBJ2-6
d_call: .
v_call: TRBV2
cdr3_nt: TGTGCCAGCAGTGAAGCGCGAACACCGGGGGCCAACGTCCTGACTTTC
cdr3_aa: CASSEARTPGANVLTF

clone_size: .
j_call: TRBJ2-7
d_call: .
v_call: TRBV5-1
cdr3_nt: TGCGCCAGCAGCTTGGACCACTCAGCGTACGAGCAGTACTTC
cdr3_aa: CASSLDHSAYEQYF

clone_size: .
j_call: TRBJ1-2
d_call: TRBD1
v_call: TRBV19
cdr3_nt: TGTGCCAGTAGCCCGGGACAGACCAACTATGGCTACACCTTC
cdr3_aa: CASSPGQTNYGYTF

clone_size: .
j_call: TRBJ2-7
d_call: .
v_call: TRBV19
cdr3_nt: TGTGCCAGTAAACAGGCTCCTAGCTCCTACGAGCAGTACTTC
cdr3_aa: CASKQAPSSYEQYF

clone_size: .
j_call: TRBJ2-7
d_call: .
v_call: TRBV11-2
cdr3_nt: TGTGCCAGCAGCCCGGGCGGGTCTCGGTACGAGCAGTACTTC
cdr3_aa: CASSPGGSRYEQYF

clone_size: .
j_call: TRBJ2-5
d_call: .
v_call: TRBV5-1
cdr3_nt: TGCGCCAGCAGCTTGGGGGACTTCTTTTCAGAGACCCAGTACTTC
cdr3_aa: CASSLGDFFSETQYF

clone_size: few
j_call: TRBJ2-3
d_call: TRBD1
v_call: TRBV6-1
cdr3_nt: TGTGCCAGCAGTGGGACAGGGGGTGCAGATACGCAGTATTTT
cdr3_aa: CASSGTGGADTQYF

clone_size: .
j_call: TRBJ2-1
d_call: TRBD2
v_call: TRBV2
cdr3_nt: TGTGCCAGCCGGACTAGCGGGGGTCTCCAGTTCTTC
cdr3_aa: CASRTSGGLQFF

clone_size: .
j_call: TRBJ2-7
d_call: .
v_call: TRBV29-1
cdr3_nt: TGCAGCGCAGTAGGACAGCAAACCTACGAGCAGTACTTC
cdr3_aa: CSAVGQQTYEQYF

clone_size: once
j_call: TRBJ2-7
d_call: .
v_call: TRBV28
cdr3_nt: TGTGCCAGCAGATACGGCGGAGCCTACGAGCAGTACTTC
cdr3_aa: CASRYGGAYEQYF

clone_size: .
j_call: TRBJ2-7
d_call: TRBD2
v_call: TRBV29-1
cdr3_nt: TGCAGCGTTGCAACTAGCGGGAGCTACGAGCAGTACTTC
cdr3_aa: CSVATSGSYEQYF

clone_size: .
j_call: TRBJ2-5
d_call: .
v_call: TRBV7-3
cdr3_nt: TGTGCCAGCAGCTTAGGGGAATTACAAGAGACCCAGTACTTC
cdr3_aa: CASSLGELQETQYF

clone_size: .
j_call: TRBJ2-3
d_call: TRBD1
v_call: TRBV20-1
cdr3_nt: TGCAGTGCTAGTAAAGGGACAGTCACAGATACGCAGTATTTT
cdr3_aa: CSASKGTVTDTQYF

clone_size: .
j_call: TRBJ2-4
d_call: .
v_call: TRBV9
cdr3_nt: TGTGCCAGCAGCGCCGGGGCTCCCGGAGGCAAAAACATTCAGTACTTC
cdr3_aa: CASSAGAPGGKNIQYF

clone_size: .
j_call: TRBJ2-6
d_call: .
v_call: TRBV4-3
cdr3_nt: TGCGCCAGCAGCCAAGATTTGGCAGGGGCGTTGTCCGGGGCCAACGTCCTGACTTTC
cdr3_aa: CASSQDLAGALSGANVLTF

clone_size: .
j_call: TRBJ2-2
d_call: .
v_call: TRBV20-1
cdr3_nt: TGCAGTATAGGGGGGGCAGGCACCGGGGAGCTGTTTTTT
cdr3_aa: CSIGGAGTGELFF

clone_size: .
j_call: TRBJ1-1
d_call: .
v_call: TRBV9
cdr3_nt: TGTGCCAGCAGCGTGACAGGCCTCACTGAAGCTTTCTTT
cdr3_aa: CASSVTGLTEAFF

clone_size: .
j_call: TRBJ1-2
d_call: .
v_call: TRBV6-1
cdr3_nt: TGTGCCGGGCGTTCGGCGGGGAACTATGGCTACACCTTC
cdr3_aa: CAGRSAGNYGYTF

clone_size: once
j_call: TRBJ2-3
d_call: TRBD1
v_call: TRBV6-6
cdr3_nt: TGTGCCACCTCAAAGGACAGGGGCCCAGATACGCAGTATTTT
cdr3_aa: CATSKDRGPDTQYF

clone_size: .
j_call: TRBJ2-7
d_call: TRBD2
v_call: TRBV6-2/TRBV6-3
cdr3_nt: TGTGCCAGCAGCCCTCAGGGAGGGTCTGACGAGCAGTACTTC
cdr3_aa: CASSPQGGSDEQYF

clone_size: .
j_call: TRBJ2-3
d_call: .
v_call: TRBV7-2
cdr3_nt: TGTGCCAGCAGCCAACGACTGGCCCAGATCACAGATACGCAGTATTTT
cdr3_aa: CASSQRLAQITDTQYF

clone_size: once
j_call: TRBJ1-1
d_call: TRBD1
v_call: TRBV2
cdr3_nt: TGTGCCACCGCCGACAGGGCTGGGGATGAAGCTTTCTTT
cdr3_aa: CATADRAGDEAFF